These T cell receptor beta chains were read from a single sample in a study of vaccination and CD4 T cells after COVID-19. TCRdb redid the calling of the PCR reads with MiXCR, one entry per CDR3 protein. The sample has under 6,500 distinct CDR3 sequences; less than 45% are singletons. Antigens of these TCRs are unknown. The sequencing input was CD4+ T cells from blood, cultured in vitro. Receptors originate from a human donor who had recovered from COVID-19. Both conserved end residues are part of each CDR3. A D gene is named only where the DNA matches it firmly. Rows may omit the clone size; those that give it use once, few, many or a size class.

abundance,d_gene,v_gene,j_gene,CDR3nt,CDR3aa
few,.,TRBV7-9,TRBJ2-3,TGTGCCAGCAGCTTCAAAGATACGCAGTATTTT,CASSFKDTQYF
.,.,TRBV7-9,TRBJ1-5,TGTGCCAGCAGCTTAGAACGCGACAATCAGCCCCAGCATTTT,CASSLERDNQPQHF
.,.,TRBV20-1,TRBJ1-3,TGCAGTGCTAGACCCCGCCGGGCCCCTGGAAACACCATATATTTT,CSARPRRAPGNTIYF
few,TRBD1,TRBV20-1,TRBJ1-1,TGCAGTGCTAGAGTCCCCGGGACAGGCGTCGGAGAAGCTTTCTTT,CSARVPGTGVGEAFF
.,.,TRBV19,TRBJ1-5,TGTGCCAGCCAACGACCGGCTAGCAATCAGCCCCAGCATTTT,CASQRPASNQPQHF
.,TRBD1,TRBV9,TRBJ1-1,TGTGCCAGCAGCGTAGGTGTCGGGTTTACAGGGGAAACTGAAGCTTTCTTT,CASSVGVGFTGETEAFF
few,.,TRBV7-2,TRBJ2-3,TGTGCCAGCAGCGCTAGCCCGCTAGCGGATACGCAGTATTTT,CASSASPLADTQYF
.,.,TRBV4-3,TRBJ1-4,TGCGCCAGCAGCCAAGTGCGTCAGCTTAATGAAAAACTGTTTTTT,CASSQVRQLNEKLFF
few,TRBD2,TRBV20-1,TRBJ2-7,TGCAGTGCTAGGGTAGCGGGGGAGACCTACGAGCAGTACTTC,CSARVAGETYEQYF
few,.,TRBV6-2/TRBV6-3,TRBJ2-4,TGTGCCAGCCGGACAGTAGCCAAAAACATTCAGTACTTC,CASRTVAKNIQYF
few,TRBD1,TRBV10-3,TRBJ1-2,TGTGCCATCAGTGAGGGAGGGGACAGGGGAGACTATGGCTACACCTTC,CAISEGGDRGDYGYTF
medium-sized,TRBD1,TRBV27,TRBJ1-2,TGTGCCAGCGGAGGGGCAGGGGGCGCCGGGGGCTACACCTTC,CASGGAGGAGGYTF
.,TRBD1,TRBV20-1,TRBJ2-7,TGCAGTGCTGGGAAACAGGGGAGAGGGTCCGAGCAGTACTTC,CSAGKQGRGSEQYF
.,TRBD1,TRBV11-2,TRBJ2-5,TGTGCCAGCAGCTCTAACAGGGGGAAAGAGACCCAGTACTTC,CASSSNRGKETQYF
few,.,TRBV19,TRBJ2-7,TGTGCCAGTAGTGGCCGGGAGCACGGGGTGCAGTACTTC,CASSGREHGVQYF
.,TRBD2,TRBV7-6,TRBJ2-2,TGTGCCAGCAGCTTACTAGCGGGAGATCTACACGGGGAGCTGTTTTTT,CASSLLAGDLHGELFF
few,TRBD1,TRBV2,TRBJ2-3,TGTGCCAGCTCCAGACAGGGGATGAGCACAGATACGCAGTATTTT,CASSRQGMSTDTQYF
.,TRBD2,TRBV6-1,TRBJ2-7,TGTGCCAGTCTAGCGGATACGCCCTACGAGCAGTACTTC,CASLADTPYEQYF
large,.,TRBV7-9,TRBJ1-3,TGTGCCAGCAGCTTAGAGAGCTCTGGAAACACCATATATTTT,CASSLESSGNTIYF
.,.,TRBV20-1,TRBJ1-6,TGCAGTGCCGAGTCGGGTTCCTATAATTCACCCCTCCACTTT,CSAESGSYNSPLHF
medium-sized,.,TRBV6-2/TRBV6-3,TRBJ2-5,TGTGCCAGCAGTTACTCGCGTCGTCGTTTCGGAGAGACCCAGTACTTC,CASSYSRRRFGETQYF
few,TRBD2,TRBV4-2,TRBJ2-1,TGTGCCAGCAGCCAAGACTTGGGTAGGGGGGAACTAGCGGGAGTTCACGATGAGCAGTTCTTC,CASSQDLGRGELAGVHDEQFF
few,.,TRBV20-1,TRBJ1-3,TGCAGTGCTAGAGATGTGATCTCTGGAAACACCATATATTTT,CSARDVISGNTIYF
.,.,TRBV7-2,TRBJ2-3,TGTGCCAGCACAAGGAGGGGACGGACAGATACGCAGTATTTT,CASTRRGRTDTQYF
.,.,TRBV11-2,TRBJ1-2,TGTGCCAGCAGCCCGAACCAGGGGCGGTATGGCTACACCTTC,CASSPNQGRYGYTF
.,.,TRBV6-5,TRBJ1-2,TGTGCCAGCAGTTACTTCCCGGGGGCCGGCTATGGCTACACCTTC,CASSYFPGAGYGYTF
.,.,TRBV5-4,TRBJ1-5,TGTACCCCTCTAGGACAGCATAGCAATCAGCCCCAGCATTTT,CTPLGQHSNQPQHF
few,.,TRBV6-1,TRBJ2-2,TGTGCCAGCAGTCCTCCGGACAGTTACACCGGGGAGCTGTTTTTT,CASSPPDSYTGELFF
.,TRBD1,TRBV27,TRBJ2-7,TGTGCCAGCAGTTTCAGGACAGGCTACGAGCAGTACTTC,CASSFRTGYEQYF